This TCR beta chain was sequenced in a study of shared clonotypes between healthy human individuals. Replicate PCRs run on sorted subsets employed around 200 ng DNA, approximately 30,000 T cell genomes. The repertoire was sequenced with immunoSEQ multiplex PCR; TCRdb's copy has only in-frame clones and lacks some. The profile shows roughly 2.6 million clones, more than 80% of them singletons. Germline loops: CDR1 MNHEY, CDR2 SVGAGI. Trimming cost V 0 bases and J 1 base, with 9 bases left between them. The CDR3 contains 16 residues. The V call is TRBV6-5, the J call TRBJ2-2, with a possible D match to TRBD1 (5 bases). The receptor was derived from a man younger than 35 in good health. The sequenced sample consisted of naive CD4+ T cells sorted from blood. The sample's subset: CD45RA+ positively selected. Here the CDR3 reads CASSYSGRKNTGELFF. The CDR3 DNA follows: TGTGCCAGCAGTTACTCGGGGCGGAAGAACACCGGGGAGCTGTTTTTT.